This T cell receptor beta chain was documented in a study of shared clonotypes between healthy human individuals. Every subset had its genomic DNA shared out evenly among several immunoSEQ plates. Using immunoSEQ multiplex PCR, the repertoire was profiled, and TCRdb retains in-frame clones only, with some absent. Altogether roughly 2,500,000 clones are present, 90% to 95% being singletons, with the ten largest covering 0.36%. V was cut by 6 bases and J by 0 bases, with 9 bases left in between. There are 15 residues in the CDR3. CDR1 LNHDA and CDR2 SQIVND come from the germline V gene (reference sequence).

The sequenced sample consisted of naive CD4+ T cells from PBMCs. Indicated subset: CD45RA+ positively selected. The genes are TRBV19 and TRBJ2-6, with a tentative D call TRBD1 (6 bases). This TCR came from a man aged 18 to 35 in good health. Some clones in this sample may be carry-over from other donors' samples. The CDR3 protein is CASSQGGSGANVLTF. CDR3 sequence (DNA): TGTGCCAGTAGCCAAGGGGGCTCTGGGGCCAACGTCCTGACTTTC.